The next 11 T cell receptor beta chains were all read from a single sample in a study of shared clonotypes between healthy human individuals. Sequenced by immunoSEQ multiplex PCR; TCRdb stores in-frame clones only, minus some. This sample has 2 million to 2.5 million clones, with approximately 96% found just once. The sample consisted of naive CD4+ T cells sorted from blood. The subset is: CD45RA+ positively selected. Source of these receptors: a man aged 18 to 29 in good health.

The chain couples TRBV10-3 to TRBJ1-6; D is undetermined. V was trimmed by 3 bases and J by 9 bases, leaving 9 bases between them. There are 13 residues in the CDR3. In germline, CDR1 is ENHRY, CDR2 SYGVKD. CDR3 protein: CAISDMSGSPLHF. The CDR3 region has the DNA TGTGCCATCAGTGACATGTCGGGTTCACCCCTCCACTTT.

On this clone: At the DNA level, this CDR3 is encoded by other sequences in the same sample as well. The CDR3 DNA reads TGTGCCAGCAGCCCGGACAGGGGGCGGTACGAGCAGTACTTC. It encodes CASSPDRGRYEQYF. The chain is built from TRBV7-2 and TRBJ2-7, with 11 bases identical to TRBD1. Germline trimming cut 5 bases from V and 4 bases from J; bases unmatched to any gene: 4. This CDR3 spans 14 amino acids. The germline CDR1 and CDR2 sequences are SGHTA and FQGNSA.

DNA of the CDR3: TGTGCCAGCAGATTACAGGCACTGGGATCCGGAAACACCATATATTTT. The encoded protein is CASRLQALGSGNTIYF. This chain uses TRBV7-9 with TRBJ1-3, with a weak D call TRBD1 (5 bases). V lost 6 bases, J lost 4 bases, and 19 bases lay in between. Germline values: CDR1 SEHNR, CDR2 FQNEAQ (reference sequence). The CDR3 spans 16 residues. The variable domain in full, completed from reference TRBV7-9 and TRBJ1-3, reads DTGVSQNPRHKITKRGQNVTFRCDPISEHNRLYWYRQTLGQGPEFLTYFQNEAQLEKSRLLSDRFSAERPKGSFSTLEIQRTEQGDSAMYLCASRLQALGSGNTIYFGEGSWLTVV.

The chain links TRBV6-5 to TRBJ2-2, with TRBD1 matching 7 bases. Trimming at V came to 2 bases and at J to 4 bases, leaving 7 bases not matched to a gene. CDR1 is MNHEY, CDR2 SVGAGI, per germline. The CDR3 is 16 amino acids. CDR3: CASSYIRTGATGELFF. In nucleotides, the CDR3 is TGTGCCAGCAGTTACATCCGGACAGGCGCCACCGGGGAGCTGTTTTTT.

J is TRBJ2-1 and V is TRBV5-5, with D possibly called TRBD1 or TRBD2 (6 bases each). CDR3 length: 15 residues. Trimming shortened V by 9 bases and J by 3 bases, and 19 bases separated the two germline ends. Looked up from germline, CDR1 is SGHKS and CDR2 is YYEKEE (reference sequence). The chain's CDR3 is CATYWGAGLYNEQFF. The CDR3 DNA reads TGTGCCACCTACTGGGGGGCAGGGCTCTACAATGAGCAGTTCTTC. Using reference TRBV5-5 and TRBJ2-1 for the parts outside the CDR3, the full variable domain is DAGVTQSPTHLIKTRGQQVTLRCSPISGHKSVSWYQQVLGQGPQFIFQYYEKEERGRGNFPDRFSARQFPNYSSELNVNALLLGDSALYLCATYWGAGLYNEQFFGPGTRLTVL.

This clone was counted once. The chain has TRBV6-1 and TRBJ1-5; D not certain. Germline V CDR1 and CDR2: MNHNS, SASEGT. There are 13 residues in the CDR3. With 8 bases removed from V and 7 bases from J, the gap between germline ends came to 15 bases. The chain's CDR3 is CASAPGAGQPQHF. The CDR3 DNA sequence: TGTGCCAGCGCTCCAGGAGCCGGCCAGCCCCAGCATTTT.

The CDR3 nucleotides are TGTGCCTGGACCTCTACCTTCCTTAATCGTCATTACAATGAGCAGTTCTTC. Its protein product is CAWTSTFLNRHYNEQFF. The chain has TRBV30 and TRBJ2-1; D unresolved. Germline V gives CDR1 GTSNPN, CDR2 SVGIG (reference sequence). The CDR3 loop spans 17 amino acids. Trimming shortened V by 4 bases and J by 4 bases, and 23 bases separated the two germline ends.

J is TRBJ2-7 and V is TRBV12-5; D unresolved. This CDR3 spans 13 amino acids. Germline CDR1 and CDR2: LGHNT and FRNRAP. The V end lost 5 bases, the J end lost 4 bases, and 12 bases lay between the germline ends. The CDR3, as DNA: TGTGCTAGTGGTCCCCAGTCGCTTTACGAGCAGTACTTC. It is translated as CASGPQSLYEQYF. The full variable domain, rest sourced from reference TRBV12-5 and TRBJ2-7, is DARVTQTPRHKVTEMGQEVTMRCQPILGHNTVFWYRQTMMQGLELLAYFRNRAPLDDSGMPKDRFSAEMPDATLATLKIQPSEPRDSAVYFCASGPQSLYEQYFGPGTRLTVT.

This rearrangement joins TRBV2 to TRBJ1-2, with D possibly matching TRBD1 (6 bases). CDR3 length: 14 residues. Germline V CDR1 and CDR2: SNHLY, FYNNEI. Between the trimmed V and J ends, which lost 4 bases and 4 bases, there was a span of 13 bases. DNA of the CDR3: TGTGCCAGCAGTGGGGACAAGGGTGCCTATGGCTACACCTTC. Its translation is CASSGDKGAYGYTF. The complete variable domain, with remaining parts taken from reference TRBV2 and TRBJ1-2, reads EPEVTQTPSHQVTQMGQEVILRCVPISNHLYFYWYRQILGQKVEFLVSFYNNEISEKSEIFDDQFSVERPDGSNFTLKIRSTKLEDSAMYFCASSGDKGAYGYTFGSGTRLTVV.

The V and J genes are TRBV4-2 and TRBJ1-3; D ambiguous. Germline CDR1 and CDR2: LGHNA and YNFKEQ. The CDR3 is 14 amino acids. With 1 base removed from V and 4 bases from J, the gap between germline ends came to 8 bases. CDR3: CASSQGSGGNTIYF. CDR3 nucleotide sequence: TGTGCCAGCAGCCAAGGGTCGGGCGGAAACACCATATATTTT.

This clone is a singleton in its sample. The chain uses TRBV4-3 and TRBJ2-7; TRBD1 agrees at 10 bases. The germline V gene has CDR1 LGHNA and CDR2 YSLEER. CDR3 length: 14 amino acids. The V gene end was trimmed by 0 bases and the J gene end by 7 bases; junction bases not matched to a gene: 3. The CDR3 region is CASSQDWTGGEQYF. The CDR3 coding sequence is TGCGCCAGCAGCCAAGACTGGACAGGGGGGGAGCAGTACTTC.